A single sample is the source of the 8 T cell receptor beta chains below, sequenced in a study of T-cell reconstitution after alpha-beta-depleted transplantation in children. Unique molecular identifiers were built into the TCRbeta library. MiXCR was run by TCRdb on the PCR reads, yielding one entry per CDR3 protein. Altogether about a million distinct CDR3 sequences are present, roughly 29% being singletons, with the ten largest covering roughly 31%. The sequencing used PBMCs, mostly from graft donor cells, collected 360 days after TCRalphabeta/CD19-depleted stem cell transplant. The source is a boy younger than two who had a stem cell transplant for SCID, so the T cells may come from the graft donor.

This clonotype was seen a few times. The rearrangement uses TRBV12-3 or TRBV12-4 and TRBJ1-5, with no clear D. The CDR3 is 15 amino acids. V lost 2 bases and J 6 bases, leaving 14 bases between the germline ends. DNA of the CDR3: TGTGCCAGCAGTTTACTACAGCTGAAAGGTCAGCCCCAGCATTTT. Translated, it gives CASSLLQLKGQPQHF.

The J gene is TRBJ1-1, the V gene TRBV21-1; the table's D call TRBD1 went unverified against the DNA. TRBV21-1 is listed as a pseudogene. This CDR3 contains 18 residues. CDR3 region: CASSEKTCPRDLNTEAFF. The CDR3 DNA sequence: TGTGCCAGCAGCGAAAAAACCTGCCCCCGGGACCTGAACACTGAAGCTTTCTTT.

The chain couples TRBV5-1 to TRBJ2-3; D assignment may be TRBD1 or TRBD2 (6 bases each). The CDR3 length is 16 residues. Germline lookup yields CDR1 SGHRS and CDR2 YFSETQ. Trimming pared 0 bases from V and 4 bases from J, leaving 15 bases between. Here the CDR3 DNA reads TGCGCCAGCAGCTTGGCGGAGGGGGGCCCCGCAGATACGCAGTATTTT. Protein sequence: CASSLAEGGPADTQYF. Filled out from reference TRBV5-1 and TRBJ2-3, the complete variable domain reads KAGVTQTPRYLIKTRGQQVTLSCSPISGHRSVSWYQQTPGQGLQFLFEYFSETQRNKGNFPGRFSGRQFSNSRSEMNVSTLELGDSALYLCASSLAEGGPADTQYFGPGTRLTVL.

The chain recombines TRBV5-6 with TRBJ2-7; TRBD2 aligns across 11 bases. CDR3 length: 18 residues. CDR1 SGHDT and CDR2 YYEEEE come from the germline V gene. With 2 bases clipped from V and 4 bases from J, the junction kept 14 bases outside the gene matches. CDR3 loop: CASSFTWLAGGRYYEQYF. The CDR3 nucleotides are TGTGCCAGCAGCTTTACGTGGCTAGCGGGGGGACGATATTACGAGCAGTACTTC.

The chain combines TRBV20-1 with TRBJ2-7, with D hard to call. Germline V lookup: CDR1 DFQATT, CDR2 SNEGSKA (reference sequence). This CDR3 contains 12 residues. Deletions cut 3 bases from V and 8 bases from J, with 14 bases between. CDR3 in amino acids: CSASVPVRKQYF. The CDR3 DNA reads TGCAGTGCTAGTGTACCCGTACGCAAGCAGTACTTC.

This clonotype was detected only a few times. The CDR3 sequence: CASSESGGAYEQYF. Written as DNA, the CDR3 is TGCGCCAGCAGTGAGAGCGGGGGGGCCTACGAGCAGTACTTC. The gene calls are TRBV10-2 and TRBJ2-7; 10 positions agree with TRBD2. V gave up 2 bases and J gave up 2 bases; unmatched junction bases: 0. The length of the CDR3 is 14 residues. Germline V lookup: CDR1 WSHSY, CDR2 SAAADI.

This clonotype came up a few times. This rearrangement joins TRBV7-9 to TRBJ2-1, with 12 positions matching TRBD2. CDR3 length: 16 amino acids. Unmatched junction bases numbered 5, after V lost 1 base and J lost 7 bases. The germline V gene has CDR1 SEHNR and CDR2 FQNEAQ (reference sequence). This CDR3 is CASSLVLAGGPNEQFF. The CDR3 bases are TGTGCCAGCAGCTTAGTCCTAGCGGGGGGGCCGAATGAGCAGTTCTTC.

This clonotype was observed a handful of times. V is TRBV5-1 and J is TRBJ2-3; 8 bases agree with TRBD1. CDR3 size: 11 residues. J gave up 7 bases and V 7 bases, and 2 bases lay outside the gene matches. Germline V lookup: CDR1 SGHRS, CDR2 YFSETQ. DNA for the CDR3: TGCGCCAGCCGGACAGGGAATACGCAGTATTTT. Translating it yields CASRTGNTQYF.